What follows is one T cell receptor beta chain and its context. This entry is derived from a study of blood T cell repertoires in COVID-19. Sequencing was performed with immunoSEQ multiplex PCR; in TCRdb, only in-frame clones are kept and a portion is missing. The top ten clones hold about 7% of a sample with roughly 180,000 clones, 84% of them seen once. The CDR3 runs to 13 residues. The germline V gene has CDR1 SGHVS and CDR2 FQNEAQ. Trimming removed 7 bases from V and 4 bases from J, with 11 bases in between. Sequenced input: peripheral blood. The chain employs TRBV7-8 and TRBJ2-1; D is ambiguous. The receptor was isolated from a human donor in a cohort sampled during active COVID-19. This CDR3 is CASTWAEYNEQFF. The CDR3 nucleotides are TGTGCCAGCACCTGGGCCGAATACAATGAGCAGTTCTTC.